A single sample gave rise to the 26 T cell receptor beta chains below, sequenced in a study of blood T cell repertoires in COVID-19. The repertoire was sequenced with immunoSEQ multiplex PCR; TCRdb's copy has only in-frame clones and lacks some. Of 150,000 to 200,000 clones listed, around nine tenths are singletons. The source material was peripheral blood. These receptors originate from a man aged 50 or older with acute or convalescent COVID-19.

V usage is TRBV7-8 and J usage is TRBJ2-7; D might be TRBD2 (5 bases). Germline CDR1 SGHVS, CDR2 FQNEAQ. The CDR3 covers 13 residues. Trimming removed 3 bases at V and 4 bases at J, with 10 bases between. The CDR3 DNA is TGTGCCAGCAGCTTCGGGGAGAGGTACGAGCAGTACTTC. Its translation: CASSFGERYEQYF.

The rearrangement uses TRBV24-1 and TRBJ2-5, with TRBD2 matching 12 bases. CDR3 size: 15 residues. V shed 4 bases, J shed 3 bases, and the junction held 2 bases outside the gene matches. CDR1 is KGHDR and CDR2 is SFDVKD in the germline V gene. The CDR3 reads CATSDLAGGKETQYF. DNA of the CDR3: TGTGCCACCAGTGACCTAGCGGGAGGGAAAGAGACCCAGTACTTC.

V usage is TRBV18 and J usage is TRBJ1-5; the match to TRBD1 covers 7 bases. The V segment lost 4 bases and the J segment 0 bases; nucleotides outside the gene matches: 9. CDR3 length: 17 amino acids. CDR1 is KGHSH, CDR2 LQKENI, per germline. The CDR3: CASSRAGGRYSNQPQHF. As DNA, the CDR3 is TGTGCCAGCTCACGGGCAGGGGGACGCTATAGCAATCAGCCCCAGCATTTT.

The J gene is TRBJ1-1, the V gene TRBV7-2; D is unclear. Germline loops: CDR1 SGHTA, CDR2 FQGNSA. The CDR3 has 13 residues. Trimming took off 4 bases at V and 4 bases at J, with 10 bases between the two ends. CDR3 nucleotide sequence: TGTGCCAGCAGCTGGCCGGGAAGCACTGAAGCTTTCTTT. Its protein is CASSWPGSTEAFF. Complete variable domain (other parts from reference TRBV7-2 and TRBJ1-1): GAGVSQSPSNKVTEKGKDVELRCDPISGHTALYWYRQSLGQGLEFLIYFQGNSAPDKSGLPSDRFSAERTGGSVSTLTIQRTQQEDSAVYLCASSWPGSTEAFFGQGTRLTVV.

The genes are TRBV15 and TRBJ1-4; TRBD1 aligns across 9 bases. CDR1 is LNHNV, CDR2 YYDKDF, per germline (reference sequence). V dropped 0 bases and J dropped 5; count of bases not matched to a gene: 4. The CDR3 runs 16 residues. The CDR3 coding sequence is TGTGCCACCAGCAGAGAACGGGACAGGGTAAATGAAAAACTGTTTTTT. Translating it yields CATSRERDRVNEKLFF.

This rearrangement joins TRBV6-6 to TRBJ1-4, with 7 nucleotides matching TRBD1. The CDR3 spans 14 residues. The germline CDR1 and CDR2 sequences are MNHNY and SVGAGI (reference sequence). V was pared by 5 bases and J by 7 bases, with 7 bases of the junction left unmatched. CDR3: CASSKGQRVEKLFF. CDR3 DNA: TGTGCCAGCAGTAAGGGACAGCGTGTTGAAAAACTGTTTTTT.

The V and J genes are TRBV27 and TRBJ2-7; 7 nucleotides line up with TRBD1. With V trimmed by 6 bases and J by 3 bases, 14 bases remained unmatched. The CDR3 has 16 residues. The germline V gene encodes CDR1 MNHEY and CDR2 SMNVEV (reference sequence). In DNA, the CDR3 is TGTGCCAGCAGCATTTATCCGACAGGGCCAAACTACGAGCAGTACTTC. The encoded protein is CASSIYPTGPNYEQYF.

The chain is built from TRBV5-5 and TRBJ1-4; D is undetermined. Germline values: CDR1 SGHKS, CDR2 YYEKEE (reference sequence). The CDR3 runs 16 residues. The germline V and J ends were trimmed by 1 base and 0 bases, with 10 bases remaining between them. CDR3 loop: CASSLWWAATNEKLFF. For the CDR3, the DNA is TGTGCCAGCAGCTTGTGGTGGGCCGCAACTAATGAAAAACTGTTTTTT.

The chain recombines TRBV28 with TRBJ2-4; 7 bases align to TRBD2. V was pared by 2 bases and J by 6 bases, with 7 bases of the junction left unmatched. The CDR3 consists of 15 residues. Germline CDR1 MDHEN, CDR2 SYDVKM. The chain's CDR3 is CASSLGRGYGNIQYF. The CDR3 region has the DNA TGTGCCAGCAGTTTAGGGAGGGGCTACGGAAACATTCAGTACTTC.

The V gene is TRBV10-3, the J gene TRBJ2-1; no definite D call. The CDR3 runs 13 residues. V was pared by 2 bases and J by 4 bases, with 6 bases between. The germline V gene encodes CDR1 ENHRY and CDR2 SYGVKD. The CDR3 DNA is TGTGCCATCAGTGAGAGCCCGTACAATGAGCAGTTCTTC. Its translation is CAISESPYNEQFF.

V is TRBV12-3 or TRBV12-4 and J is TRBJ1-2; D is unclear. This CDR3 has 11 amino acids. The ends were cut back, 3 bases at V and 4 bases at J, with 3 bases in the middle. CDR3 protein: CASSFSYGYTF. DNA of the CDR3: TGTGCCAGCAGTTTCTCCTATGGCTACACCTTC.

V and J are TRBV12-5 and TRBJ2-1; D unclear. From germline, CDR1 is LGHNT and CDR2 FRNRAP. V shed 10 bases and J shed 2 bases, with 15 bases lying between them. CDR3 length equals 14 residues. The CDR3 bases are TGTGCTATCCCTGGCGGAAAAGCCTACAATGAGCAGTTCTTC. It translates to CAIPGGKAYNEQFF.

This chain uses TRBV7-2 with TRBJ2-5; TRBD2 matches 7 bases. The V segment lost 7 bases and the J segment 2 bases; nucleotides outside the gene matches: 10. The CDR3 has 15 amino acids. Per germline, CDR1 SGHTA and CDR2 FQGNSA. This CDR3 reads CASTPQGLYQETQYF. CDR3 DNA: TGTGCCAGCACCCCCCAGGGACTATATCAAGAGACCCAGTACTTC.

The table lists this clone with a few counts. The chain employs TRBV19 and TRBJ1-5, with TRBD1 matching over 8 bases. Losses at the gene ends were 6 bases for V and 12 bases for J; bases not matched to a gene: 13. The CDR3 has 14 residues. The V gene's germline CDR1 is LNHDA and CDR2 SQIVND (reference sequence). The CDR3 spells CASRDRGTGGDQHF. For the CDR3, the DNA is TGTGCCAGTAGAGATCGGGGGACAGGAGGCGACCAGCATTTT. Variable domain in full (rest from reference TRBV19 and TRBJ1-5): DGGITQSPKYLFRKEGQNVTLSCEQNLNHDAMYWYRQDPGQGLRLIYYSQIVNDFQKGDIAEGYSVSREKKESFPLTVTSAQKNPTAFYLCASRDRGTGGDQHFGDGTRLSIL.

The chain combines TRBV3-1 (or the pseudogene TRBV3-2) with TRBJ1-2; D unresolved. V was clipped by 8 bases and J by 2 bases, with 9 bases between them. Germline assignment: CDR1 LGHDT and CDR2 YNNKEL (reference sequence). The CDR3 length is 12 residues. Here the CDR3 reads CASYSYNYGYTF. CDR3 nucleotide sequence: TGTGCCAGCTACAGCTACAACTATGGCTACACCTTC.

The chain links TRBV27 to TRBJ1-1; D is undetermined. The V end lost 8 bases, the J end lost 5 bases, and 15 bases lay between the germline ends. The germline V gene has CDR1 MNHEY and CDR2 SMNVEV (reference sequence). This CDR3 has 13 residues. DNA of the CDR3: TGTGCCAGCTCCATTGGCCGGGAGACTGAAGCTTTCTTT. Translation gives CASSIGRETEAFF.

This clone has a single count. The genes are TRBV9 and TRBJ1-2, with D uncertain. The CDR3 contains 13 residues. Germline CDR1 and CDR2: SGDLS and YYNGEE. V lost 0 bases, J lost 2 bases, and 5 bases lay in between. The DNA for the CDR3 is TGTGCCAGCAGCGTAGGGCAGAACTATGGCTACACCTTC. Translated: CASSVGQNYGYTF. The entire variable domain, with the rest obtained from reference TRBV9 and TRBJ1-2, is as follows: DSGVTQTPKHLITATGQRVTLRCSPRSGDLSVYWYQQSLDQGLQFLIQYYNGEERAKGNILERFSAQQFPDLHSELNLSSLELGDSALYFCASSVGQNYGYTFGSGTRLTVV.

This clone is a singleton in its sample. The CDR3 nucleotides are TGCAGCGTTGAAGACCCGACTAGCGGTCACTACAATGAGCAGTTCTTC. Translation gives CSVEDPTSGHYNEQFF. The chain recombines TRBV29-1 with TRBJ2-1, with 9 bases matching TRBD2. With 0 bases clipped from V and 3 bases from J, the junction kept 6 bases outside the gene matches. The germline CDR1 and CDR2 sequences are SQVTM and ANQGSEA. This CDR3 spans 16 amino acids.

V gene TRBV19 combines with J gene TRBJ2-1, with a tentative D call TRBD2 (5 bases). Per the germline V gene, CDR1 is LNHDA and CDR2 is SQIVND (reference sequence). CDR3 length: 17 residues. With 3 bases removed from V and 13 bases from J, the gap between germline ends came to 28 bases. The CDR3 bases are TGTGCCAGTAGTATTCGGCTCACTAGTTCGCCCCCTACCCGACAGTTCTTC. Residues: CASSIRLTSSPPTRQFF.

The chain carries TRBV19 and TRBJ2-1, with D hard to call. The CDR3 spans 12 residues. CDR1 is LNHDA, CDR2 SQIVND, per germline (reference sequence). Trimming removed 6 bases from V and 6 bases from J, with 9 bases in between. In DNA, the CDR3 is TGTGCCAGTAGCACCTCGGGCAATGAGCAGTTCTTC. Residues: CASSTSGNEQFF.

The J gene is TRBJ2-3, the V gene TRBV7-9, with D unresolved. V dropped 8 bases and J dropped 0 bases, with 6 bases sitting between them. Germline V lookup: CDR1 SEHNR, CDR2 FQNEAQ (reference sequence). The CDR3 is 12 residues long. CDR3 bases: TGTGCCAGCGAAGCTAGCACAGATACGCAGTATTTT. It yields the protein CASEASTDTQYF.

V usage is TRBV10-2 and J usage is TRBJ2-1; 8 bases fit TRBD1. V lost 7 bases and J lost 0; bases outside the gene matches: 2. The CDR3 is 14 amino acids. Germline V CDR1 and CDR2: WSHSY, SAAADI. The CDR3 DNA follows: TGCGCCAGCAAAACAGGGGGCTCCTACAATGAGCAGTTCTTC. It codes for CASKTGGSYNEQFF.

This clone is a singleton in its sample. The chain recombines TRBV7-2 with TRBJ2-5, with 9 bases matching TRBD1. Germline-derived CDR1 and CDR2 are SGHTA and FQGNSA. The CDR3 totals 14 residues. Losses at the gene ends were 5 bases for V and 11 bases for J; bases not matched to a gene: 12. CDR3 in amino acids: CASSPMGQGSKQYF. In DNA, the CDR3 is TGTGCCAGCAGCCCCATGGGACAGGGCTCGAAACAGTACTTC.

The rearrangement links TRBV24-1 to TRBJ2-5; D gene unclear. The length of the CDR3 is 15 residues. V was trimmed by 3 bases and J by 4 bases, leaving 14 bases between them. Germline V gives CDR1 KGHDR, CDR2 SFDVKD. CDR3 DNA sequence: TGTGCCACCAGTGATCCCTCGAACACGGGAGAGACCCAGTACTTC. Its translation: CATSDPSNTGETQYF.

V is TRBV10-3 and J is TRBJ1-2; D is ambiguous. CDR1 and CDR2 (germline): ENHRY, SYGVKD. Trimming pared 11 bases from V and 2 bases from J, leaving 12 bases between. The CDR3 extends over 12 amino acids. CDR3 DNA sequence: TGTGCCTCCTCGGCCGGGAACTATGGCTACACCTTC. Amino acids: CASSAGNYGYTF.

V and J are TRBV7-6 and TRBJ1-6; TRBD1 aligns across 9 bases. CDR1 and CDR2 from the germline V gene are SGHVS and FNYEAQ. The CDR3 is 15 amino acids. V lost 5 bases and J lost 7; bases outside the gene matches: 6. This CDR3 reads CASSQGTGRNSPLHF. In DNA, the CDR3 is TGTGCCAGCAGCCAGGGGACAGGGCGCAATTCACCCCTCCACTTT.